Given below is one T cell receptor beta chain in context. The sample is drawn from a study of shared T cell receptors in the human thymus. Here immunoSEQ multiplex PCR was the method, and the copy in TCRdb shows in-frame clones only, minus some. The top ten clones hold approximately 0.02% of a sample with approximately 400,000 clones, around 95% of them seen once. The CDR3 loop spans 10 amino acids. V gave up 7 bases and J gave up 6 bases, with 4 bases separating them. The V gene's germline CDR1 is MDHEN and CDR2 SYDVKM. The V call is TRBV28, the J call TRBJ1-3; unclear D gene. The sequenced sample was thymocytes. The source is a human donor. This CDR3 reads CASMANTIYF. The CDR3 coding sequence is TGTGCCAGCATGGCAAACACCATATATTTT.